This T cell receptor beta chain was observed in a study of brain T cells in children with intractable seizures. Sequencing used immunoSEQ multiplex PCR; TCRdb keeps in-frame clones, though not all of them. The sample holds 100,000 to 120,000 clones, 94% seen once. Surgery cases with the highest brain T cell transcript signatures were chosen for sequencing. In regard to this clone: Its specificity is not known.

Whole-study findings and limits: Viral specificity was inferred only from CDR3 similarity; HCMV serostatus was unknown. Clones missing pre-surgery may reflect undersampling of that blood sample.

Germline V gene data show CDR1 as LGHDT and CDR2 as YNNKEL (reference sequence). Trimming took 2 bases from V and 2 from J; bases not matched to a gene: 10. The CDR3 covers 19 residues. The sequence was obtained from a boy in the first two years of life with hemimegalencephaly and intractable seizures. Sequenced here: peripheral blood, sampled at surgery. The rearrangement uses TRBV3-1 (or the pseudogene TRBV3-2) and TRBJ2-3; 13 nucleotides align to TRBD2. The CDR3: CASSQRGPGLAGSTDTQYF. In nucleotides, the CDR3 is TGTGCCAGCAGCCAAAGGGGACCGGGACTAGCGGGATCCACAGATACGCAGTATTTT.